A single sample gave rise to the 2 T cell receptor beta chains below, sequenced in a study of shared clonotypes between healthy human individuals. Clones were sequenced by immunoSEQ multiplex PCR, and TCRdb holds only the in-frame ones, with some missing. The sample lists 550,000 to 850,000 clones, 55% to 80% occurring once. Sequencing was done on a sample of memory CD4+ T cells sorted from blood. Noted subset: CD45RA-negative fraction. The receptors derive from a woman aged 30 to 39 in good health.

This clone appeared a few times. This chain uses TRBV28 with TRBJ1-2, with 8 bases that match TRBD1. Germline assignment: CDR1 MDHEN and CDR2 SYDVKM. CDR3 size: 16 residues. With V trimmed by 6 bases and J by 5 bases, 14 bases remained unmatched. CDR3 in amino acids: CASRPPPGQEAYGYTF. The DNA of the CDR3 is TGTGCCAGCAGACCCCCACCGGGACAGGAGGCATATGGCTACACCTTC.

The V call is TRBV27, the J call TRBJ2-7; 9 nucleotides match TRBD2. Trimming removed 6 bases from V and 0 bases from J; junction bases left unmatched: 9. CDR1 is MNHEY and CDR2 is SMNVEV in the germline V gene (reference sequence). CDR3 length equals 16 residues. CDR3 residues: CASSLFPSGNSYEQYF. The CDR3 DNA reads as TGTGCCAGCAGCCTTTTTCCTAGCGGGAACTCCTACGAGCAGTACTTC.